This is a list of T cell receptor beta chains from one sample in a study of cytomegalovirus exposure and HLA in healthy donors. Assay: immunoSEQ multiplex PCR; the TCRdb copy retains only in-frame clones and omits some. The sample holds fewer than 120,000 clones, around 85% seen once. The sequencing sample was made of PBMCs. The origin of the receptors is a man aged 35 to 55 in good health and CMV-seronegative. CDR3s include the opening cysteine and the closing phenylalanine or tryptophan. The order of the fields is D gene, J gene, clone size, V gene, CDR3 protein, CDR3 DNA. D genes are given only for firm matches. The size entry is marked missing in some rows and otherwise reads once, few, many or a size class.

d_call: TRBD1
j_call: TRBJ1-6
clone_size: .
v_call: TRBV27
cdr3_aa: CASSSQGVGNSPLHF
cdr3_nt: TGTGCCAGCAGTTCACAGGGGGTAGGGAATTCACCCCTCCACTTT

d_call: .
j_call: TRBJ1-1
clone_size: .
v_call: TRBV6-6
cdr3_aa: CASTDSMNTEAFF
cdr3_nt: TGTGCCAGCACAGACAGCATGAACACTGAAGCTTTCTTT

d_call: .
j_call: TRBJ2-7
clone_size: .
v_call: TRBV4-2
cdr3_aa: CASSQDDPLGGRGEQYF
cdr3_nt: TGTGCCAGCAGCCAAGATGATCCTTTAGGGGGAAGGGGCGAGCAGTACTTC

d_call: .
j_call: TRBJ2-4
clone_size: .
v_call: TRBV13
cdr3_aa: CASSLQGKQNIQYF
cdr3_nt: TGTGCCAGCAGCCTCCAGGGAAAACAAAACATTCAGTACTTC

d_call: .
j_call: TRBJ2-5
clone_size: .
v_call: TRBV7-6
cdr3_aa: CASGGAWWETQYF
cdr3_nt: TGTGCCAGCGGCGGGGCTTGGTGGGAGACCCAGTACTTC

d_call: .
j_call: TRBJ1-6
clone_size: .
v_call: TRBV19
cdr3_aa: CASMDGQSYNSPLHF
cdr3_nt: TGTGCCAGTATGGATGGGCAAAGCTATAATTCACCCCTCCACTTT

d_call: .
j_call: TRBJ2-7
clone_size: .
v_call: TRBV5-1
cdr3_aa: CASSLEGLYEQYF
cdr3_nt: TGCGCCAGCAGCTTGGAGGGACTCTACGAGCAGTACTTC

d_call: TRBD1
j_call: TRBJ1-4
clone_size: .
v_call: TRBV27
cdr3_aa: CASSLDRGPVEKLFF
cdr3_nt: TGTGCCAGCAGTTTGGACAGGGGGCCCGTTGAAAAACTGTTTTTT

d_call: .
j_call: TRBJ2-2
clone_size: .
v_call: TRBV6-5
cdr3_aa: CASSYLGLNTGELFF
cdr3_nt: TGTGCCAGCAGTTACCTGGGACTCAACACCGGGGAGCTGTTTTTT

d_call: .
j_call: TRBJ1-5
clone_size: .
v_call: TRBV10-2
cdr3_aa: CASSEGGDSNQPQHF
cdr3_nt: TGCGCCAGCAGTGAAGGCGGAGATAGCAATCAGCCCCAGCATTTT

d_call: .
j_call: TRBJ1-4
clone_size: .
v_call: TRBV5-5
cdr3_aa: CASSTESLASTNEKLFF
cdr3_nt: TGTGCCAGCAGCACAGAAAGTCTCGCCTCAACTAATGAAAAACTGTTTTTT

d_call: .
j_call: TRBJ1-2
clone_size: .
v_call: TRBV7-2
cdr3_aa: CASSSPDSYYGYTF
cdr3_nt: TGTGCCAGCAGTTCCCCGGACAGCTACTATGGCTACACCTTC

d_call: TRBD1
j_call: TRBJ1-2
clone_size: once
v_call: TRBV5-1
cdr3_aa: CASSWGTGEGYTF
cdr3_nt: TGCGCCAGCAGCTGGGGGACAGGGGAGGGCTACACCTTC

d_call: .
j_call: TRBJ1-5
clone_size: .
v_call: TRBV15
cdr3_aa: CATSSQGQPQHF
cdr3_nt: TGTGCCACCAGCAGTCAGGGCCAGCCCCAGCATTTT

d_call: .
j_call: TRBJ1-2
clone_size: .
v_call: TRBV7-8
cdr3_aa: CASSLEGRNYGYTF
cdr3_nt: TGTGCCAGCAGCTTGGAGGGGCGCAACTATGGCTACACCTTC

d_call: TRBD1
j_call: TRBJ2-1
clone_size: .
v_call: TRBV7-2
cdr3_aa: CASRLQGVSYNEQFF
cdr3_nt: TGTGCCAGCAGATTACAGGGGGTATCCTACAATGAGCAGTTCTTC

d_call: TRBD1
j_call: TRBJ1-5
clone_size: .
v_call: TRBV5-6
cdr3_aa: CASSPSDRGYQPQHF
cdr3_nt: TGTGCCAGCAGCCCTAGCGACAGGGGGTATCAGCCCCAGCATTTT

d_call: .
j_call: TRBJ2-3
clone_size: .
v_call: TRBV7-9
cdr3_aa: CASSLDPGRIDTQYF
cdr3_nt: TGTGCCAGCAGCTTAGATCCGGGTAGAATAGATACGCAGTATTTT

d_call: .
j_call: TRBJ2-3
clone_size: .
v_call: TRBV5-1
cdr3_aa: CASSLARGATDTQYF
cdr3_nt: TGCGCCAGCAGCTTGGCCAGGGGAGCCACAGATACGCAGTATTTT

d_call: TRBD1
j_call: TRBJ2-3
clone_size: .
v_call: TRBV27
cdr3_aa: CASSGDRGPTDTQYF
cdr3_nt: TGTGCCAGCAGTGGGGACAGGGGGCCGACAGATACGCAGTATTTT

d_call: TRBD1
j_call: TRBJ1-1
clone_size: few
v_call: TRBV5-6
cdr3_aa: CASSGQGLIGTEAFF
cdr3_nt: TGTGCCAGCAGCGGACAGGGGTTGATCGGCACTGAAGCTTTCTTT

d_call: .
j_call: TRBJ1-2
clone_size: .
v_call: TRBV7-2
cdr3_aa: CASSLTWGDGYTF
cdr3_nt: TGTGCCAGCAGCTTAACATGGGGAGATGGCTACACCTTC

d_call: .
j_call: TRBJ2-5
clone_size: .
v_call: TRBV13
cdr3_aa: CASSLAGAVETQYF
cdr3_nt: TGTGCCAGCAGCTTAGCAGGGGCCGTAGAGACCCAGTACTTC